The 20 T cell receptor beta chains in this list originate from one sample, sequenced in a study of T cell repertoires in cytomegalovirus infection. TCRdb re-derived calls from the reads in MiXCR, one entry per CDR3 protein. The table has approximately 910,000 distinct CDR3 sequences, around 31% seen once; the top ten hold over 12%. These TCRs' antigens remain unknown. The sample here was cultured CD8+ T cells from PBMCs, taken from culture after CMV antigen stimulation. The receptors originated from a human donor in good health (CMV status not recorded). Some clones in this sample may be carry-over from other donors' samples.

CDR3: CASSLPDYNSPLHF. DNA of the CDR3: TGTGCCAGCAGCTTACCAGACTATAATTCACCCCTCCACTTT. The gene calls are TRBV7-4 and TRBJ1-6; D gene unclear. Germline CDR1 is SGHVT and CDR2 is SQSDAQ. The CDR3 length is 14 residues. V lost 2 bases and J 3 bases, leaving 5 bases between the germline ends.

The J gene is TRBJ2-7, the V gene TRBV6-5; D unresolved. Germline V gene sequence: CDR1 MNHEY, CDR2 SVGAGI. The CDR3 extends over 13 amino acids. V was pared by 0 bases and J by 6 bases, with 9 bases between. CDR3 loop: CASSYSKGSEQYV. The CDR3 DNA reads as TGTGCCAGCAGTTACTCGAAGGGATCCGAGCAGTACGTC.

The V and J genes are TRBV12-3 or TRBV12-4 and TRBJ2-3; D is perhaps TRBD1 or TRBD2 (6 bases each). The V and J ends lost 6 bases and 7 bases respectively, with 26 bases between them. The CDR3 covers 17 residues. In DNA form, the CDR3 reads TGTGCCAGCAGCCCAGAGGGTGGGGGGCCGAGTAGAAATACGCAGTATTTT. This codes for CASSPEGGGPSRNTQYF.

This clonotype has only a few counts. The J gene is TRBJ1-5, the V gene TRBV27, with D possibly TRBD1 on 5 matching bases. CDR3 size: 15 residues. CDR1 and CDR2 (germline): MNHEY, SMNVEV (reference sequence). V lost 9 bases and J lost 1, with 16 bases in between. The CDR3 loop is CASKGLLGSNQPQHF. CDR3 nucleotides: TGTGCCAGTAAGGGACTCCTAGGGAGCAATCAGCCCCAGCATTTT.

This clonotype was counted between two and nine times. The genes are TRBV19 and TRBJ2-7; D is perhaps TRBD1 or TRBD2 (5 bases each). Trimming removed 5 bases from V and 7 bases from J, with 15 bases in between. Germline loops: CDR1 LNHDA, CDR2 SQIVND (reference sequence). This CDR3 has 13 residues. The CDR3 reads CASSGDGPREQYF. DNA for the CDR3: TGTGCCAGTAGTGGGGACGGACCTCGGGAGCAGTACTTC.

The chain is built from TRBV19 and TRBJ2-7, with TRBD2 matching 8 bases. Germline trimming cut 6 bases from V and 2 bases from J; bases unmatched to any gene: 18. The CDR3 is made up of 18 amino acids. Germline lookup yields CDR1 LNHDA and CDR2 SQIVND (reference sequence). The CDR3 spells CASRFKPPRGGLTYEQYF. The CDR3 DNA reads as TGTGCCAGTAGATTTAAACCCCCTCGGGGGGGTTTGACCTACGAGCAGTACTTC.

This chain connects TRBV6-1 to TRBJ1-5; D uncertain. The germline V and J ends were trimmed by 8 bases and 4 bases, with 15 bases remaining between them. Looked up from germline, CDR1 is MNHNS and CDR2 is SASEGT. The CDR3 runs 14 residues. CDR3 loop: CASGMRALNQPQHF. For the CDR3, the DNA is TGTGCCAGCGGGATGAGGGCCCTAAATCAGCCCCAGCATTTT.

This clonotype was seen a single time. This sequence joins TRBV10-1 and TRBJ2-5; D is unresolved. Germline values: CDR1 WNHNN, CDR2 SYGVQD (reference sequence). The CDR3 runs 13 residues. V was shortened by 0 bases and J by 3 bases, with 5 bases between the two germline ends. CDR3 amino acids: CASSESIKETQYF. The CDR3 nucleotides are TGCGCCAGCAGTGAGTCGATAAAAGAGACCCAGTACTTC.

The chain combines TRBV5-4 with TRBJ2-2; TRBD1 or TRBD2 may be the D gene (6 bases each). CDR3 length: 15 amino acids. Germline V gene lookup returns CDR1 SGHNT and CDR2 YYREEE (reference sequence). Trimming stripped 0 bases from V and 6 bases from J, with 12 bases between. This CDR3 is CASSLDPGAAGELFF. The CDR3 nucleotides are TGTGCCAGCAGCTTGGATCCGGGGGCCGCCGGGGAGCTGTTTTTT. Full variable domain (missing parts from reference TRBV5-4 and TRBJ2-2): ETGVTQSPTHLIKTRGQQVTLRCSSQSGHNTVSWYQQALGQGPQFIFQYYREEENGRGNFPPRFSGLQFPNYSSELNVNALELDDSALYLCASSLDPGAAGELFFGEGSRLTVL.

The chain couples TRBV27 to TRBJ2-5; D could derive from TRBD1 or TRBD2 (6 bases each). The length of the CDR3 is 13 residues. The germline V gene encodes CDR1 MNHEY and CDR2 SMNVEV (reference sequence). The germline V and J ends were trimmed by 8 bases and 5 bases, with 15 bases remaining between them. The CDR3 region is CASASRGRETQYF. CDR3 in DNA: TGTGCCAGCGCAAGTCGGGGGCGCGAGACCCAGTACTTC.

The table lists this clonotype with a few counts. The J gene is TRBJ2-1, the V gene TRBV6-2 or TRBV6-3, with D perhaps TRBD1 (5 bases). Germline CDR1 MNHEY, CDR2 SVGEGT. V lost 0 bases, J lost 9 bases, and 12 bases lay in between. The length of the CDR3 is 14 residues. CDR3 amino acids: CASSYSQGSGEQFF. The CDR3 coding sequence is TGTGCCAGCAGTTACTCTCAGGGTTCGGGTGAGCAGTTCTTC.

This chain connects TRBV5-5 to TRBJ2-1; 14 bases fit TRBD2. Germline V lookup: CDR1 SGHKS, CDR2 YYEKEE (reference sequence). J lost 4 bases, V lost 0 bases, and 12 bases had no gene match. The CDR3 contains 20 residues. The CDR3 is CASSLVALTSGGARYNEQFF. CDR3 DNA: TGTGCCAGCAGCTTGGTGGCCCTGACTAGCGGGGGGGCCAGGTACAATGAGCAGTTCTTC.

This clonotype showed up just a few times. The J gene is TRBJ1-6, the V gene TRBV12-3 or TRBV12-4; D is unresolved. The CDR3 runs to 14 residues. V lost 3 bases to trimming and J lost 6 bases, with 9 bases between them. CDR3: CASSLESFNSPLHF. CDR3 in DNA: TGTGCCAGCAGTTTGGAAAGTTTTAATTCACCCCTCCACTTT.

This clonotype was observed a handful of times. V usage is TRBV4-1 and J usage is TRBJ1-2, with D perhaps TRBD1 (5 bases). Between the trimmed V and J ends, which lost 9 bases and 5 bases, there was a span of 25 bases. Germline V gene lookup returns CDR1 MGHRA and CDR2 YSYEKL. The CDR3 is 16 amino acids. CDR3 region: CASTGKMSGEGYGYTF. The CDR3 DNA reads TGCGCCAGTACAGGAAAGATGTCCGGGGAGGGGTATGGCTACACCTTC.

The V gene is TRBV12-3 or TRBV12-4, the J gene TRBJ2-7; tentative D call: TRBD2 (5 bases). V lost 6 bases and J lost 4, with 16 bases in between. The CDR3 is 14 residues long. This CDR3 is CASRVGPGYYEQYF. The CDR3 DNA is TGTGCCAGCAGGGTCGGACCGGGGTATTACGAGCAGTACTTC.

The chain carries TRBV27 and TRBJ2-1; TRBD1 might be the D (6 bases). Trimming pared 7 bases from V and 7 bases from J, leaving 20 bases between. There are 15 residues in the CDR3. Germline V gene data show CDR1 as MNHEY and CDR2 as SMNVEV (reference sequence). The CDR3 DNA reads TGTGCCAGCACTCTAACAGGACAGAGCTCGAATGAGCAGTTCTTC. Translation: CASTLTGQSSNEQFF.

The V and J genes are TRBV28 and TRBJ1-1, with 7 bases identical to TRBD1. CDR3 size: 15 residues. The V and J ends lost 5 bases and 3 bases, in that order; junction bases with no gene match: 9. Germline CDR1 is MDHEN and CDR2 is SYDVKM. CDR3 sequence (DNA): TGTGCCAGCAGTGGGACAGTGGGGTTGGACACTGAAGCTTTCTTT. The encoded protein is CASSGTVGLDTEAFF. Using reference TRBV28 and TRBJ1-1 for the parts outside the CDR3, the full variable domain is DVKVTQSSRYLVKRTGEKVFLECVQDMDHENMFWYRQDPGLGLRLIYFSYDVKMKEKGDIPEGYSVSREKKERFSLILESASTNQTSMYLCASSGTVGLDTEAFFGQGTRLTVV.

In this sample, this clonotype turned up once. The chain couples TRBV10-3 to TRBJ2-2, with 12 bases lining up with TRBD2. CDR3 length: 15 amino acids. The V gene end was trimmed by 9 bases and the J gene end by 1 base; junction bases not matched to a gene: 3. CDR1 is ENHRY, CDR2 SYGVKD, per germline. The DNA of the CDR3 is TGTGCCATTACTAGCGGGGGGCGGAACACCGGGGAGCTGTTTTTT. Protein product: CAITSGGRNTGELFF.

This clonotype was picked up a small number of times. The CDR3 loop reads CASSPLDRNTEAFF. CDR3 bases: TGTGCCAGCAGCCCTCTGGACAGAAACACTGAAGCTTTCTTT. The chain has TRBV7-6 and TRBJ1-1; perhaps TRBD1 as D (6 bases). Germline assignment: CDR1 SGHVS and CDR2 FNYEAQ. The CDR3 loop spans 14 amino acids. Trimming stripped 5 bases from V and 2 bases from J, with 12 bases between.

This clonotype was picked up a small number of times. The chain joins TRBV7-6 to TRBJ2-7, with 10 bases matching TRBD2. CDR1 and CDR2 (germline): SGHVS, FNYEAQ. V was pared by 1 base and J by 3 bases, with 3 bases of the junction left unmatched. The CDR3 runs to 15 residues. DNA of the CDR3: TGTGCCAGCAGCTTAGAACTAGCGGGGTTCTACGAGCAGTACGTC. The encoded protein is CASSLELAGFYEQYV.